What follows describes a single T cell receptor beta chain. A few counts support this clone. Its recognized antigen is unknown. No base-level quality is on record; no much larger clone is a single base apart. The data originate from a study of T cells in localized non-small cell lung cancer (dated by TCRdb to 2019 to 2021). Study-level background: Comparing tumors with uninvolved tumor-adjacent lungs, the study looked at the T cell repertoires of approximately 250 patients with early-stage NSCLC. The cohort comprised roughly 240 treatment-naïve NSCLC patients with resected, localized lung tumors. A mean age of around 66 years was recorded for the NSCLC patients, of whom 120 to 150 were male and 107 were female.

At diagnosis, tumor, uninvolved tumor-adjacent lung and peripheral blood were collected and then preserved as a mix of FFPE and fresh-frozen material. V is shortened by 2 bases, J by 2 bases, and the region joining them spans 12 bases. Looking up the germline V gene yields CDR1 MGHDK and CDR2 SYGVNS. Spanning cysteine to phenylalanine, the CDR3 consists of 15 amino acids. Of all the DNA, just the CDR3 is kept, 45 bases in frame from base 1. TCR beta CDR3 regions were sequenced from DNA using the immunoSEQ Assay. In the paper's pipeline: To compute T cell density, TCR beta template counts were normalized to usable DNA, which was estimated by amplifying housekeeping genes. The preseqR package was used to estimate richness by extrapolating to 400,000 templates for PBMC samples and to 120,000 templates for tissue samples. Clonality was taken to be one minus Pielou's evenness. Tissue-enriched TCRs were identified by differential abundance testing using productive amino-acid clonotypes, minimum total count 5 and alpha 0.1. Repertoire overlap between compartments was quantified with the Jaccard Index and Morisita Overlap Index. GLIPH grouped TCR beta CDR3s together with public tetramer-defined viral CDR3s, and a viral motif had to include at least three viral sequences and show V-gene enrichment. This immuneACCESS table, as held by TCRdb, lists in-frame sequences with V and J called but not all clones. Of the missing ones, under half trace to an unresolved V gene in checked studies; the others have no known cause. V and J calls and clone size are given by that table; D and trimming were obtained from the DNA. Across this sample there are over 3,500 clones, with 20% to 25% seen only once. 25% to 35% of the sample belongs to the ten largest clones.

The paper as a whole reports these results and caveats: Multi-region tumor sequencing was not performed, so intratumor heterogeneity could not be excluded. Higher blood T cell density associated with longer overall survival, while higher adjacent-lung clonality associated with shorter survival. The highest T cell clonality was observed in uninvolved tumor-adjacent lung, where clonality exceeded that of tumor, suggesting that antigenic responses were more focused in uninvolved tumor-adjacent lung. Of the top 100 tumor clones, a median of 57 were detected in paired uninvolved adjacent lung; about 26 were also among that lung's top 100. Because the study design was exploratory, TCR variables were selected using unadjusted p-values without false-discovery rate correction.

The sample consisted of lung tumor tissue, taken before any cancer treatment. The receptor's source is a woman aged 40 to 75 with stage I lung adenocarcinoma. The receptor chain draws on TRBV25-1 and TRBJ1-1; D gene: possibly TRBD1, on 6 matching bases. CDR3 sequence: CASSEGQSSNTEAFF. The nucleotides read TGTGCCAGCAGTGAAGGACAGAGTAGCAACACTGAAGCTTTCTTT.